This TCR beta chain was recorded in a study of blood T cell repertoires in COVID-19. The CDR3 covers 16 residues. CDR1 is SNHLY and CDR2 is FYNNEI in the germline V gene. V gave up 6 bases and J gave up 0 bases, with 17 bases separating them. Some clones are missing from TCRdb's copy, which holds only in-frame ones; the method was immunoSEQ multiplex PCR. This sample has about 200,000 clones, with roughly 89% found just once. Input material: peripheral blood. This clonotype was obtained from a man in his sixties who had recovered from COVID-19. The rearrangement joins TRBV2 to TRBJ2-5; D is possibly TRBD2 (5 bases). CDR3 protein: CASSRFITRNQETQYF. The DNA for the CDR3 is TGTGCCAGCAGCCGCTTCATTACTAGAAACCAAGAGACCCAGTACTTC.